This T cell receptor (beta chain) originates from a study of blood T cell repertoires in COVID-19. The wider study: In each case, the material was cDNA or gDNA derived from T cells, B-cell-depleted T cells, or PBMCs.

In the authors' methods: Amplified reference gene primers provided the basis for estimating nucleated cell counts. TCRdb's table, derived via immunoSEQ multiplex PCR, lists solely in-frame clones and lacks some. The V and J calls and clone size were taken over from that table, and D and trimming were inferred from the DNA. The sample has some 110,000 clones; approximately 78% are singletons. Trimming shortened V by 6 bases and J by 5 bases, and 16 bases separated the two germline ends. In germline, CDR1 is MNHEY, CDR2 SVGAGI. The CDR3 spans 14 residues. Input material: peripheral blood. The chain uses TRBV6-5 and TRBJ1-2, with D tentatively TRBD1 (5 bases). The TCR sequence derives from a man between 65 and 79 years old with acute or convalescent COVID-19. The CDR3 here is CASRNPGVQYGYTF. CDR3 in DNA: TGTGCCAGCAGAAACCCGGGGGTCCAATATGGCTACACCTTC.